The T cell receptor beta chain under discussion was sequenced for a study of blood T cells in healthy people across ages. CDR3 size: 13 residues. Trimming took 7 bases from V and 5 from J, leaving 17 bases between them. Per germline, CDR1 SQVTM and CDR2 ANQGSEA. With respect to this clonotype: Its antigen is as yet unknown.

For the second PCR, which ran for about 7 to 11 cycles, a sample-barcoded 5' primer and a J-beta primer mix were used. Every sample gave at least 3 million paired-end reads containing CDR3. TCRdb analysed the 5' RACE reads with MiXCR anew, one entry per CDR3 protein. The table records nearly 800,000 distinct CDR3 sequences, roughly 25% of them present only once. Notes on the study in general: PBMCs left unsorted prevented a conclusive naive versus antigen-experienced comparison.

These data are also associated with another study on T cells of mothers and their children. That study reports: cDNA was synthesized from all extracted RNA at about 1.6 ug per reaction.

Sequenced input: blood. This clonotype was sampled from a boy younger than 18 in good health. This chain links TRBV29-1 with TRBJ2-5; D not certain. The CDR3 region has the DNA TGCAGCGCCGCGGCCAGCTTGGGGGAGACCCAGTACTTC. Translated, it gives CSAAASLGETQYF.